This TCR beta chain was identified in a study of monozygotic twins with inflammatory bowel disease. Germline assignment: CDR1 SGHNT and CDR2 YYREEE (reference sequence). The CDR3 contains 15 residues. TCRdb reprocessed the 5' RACE reads and reports one entry per CDR3 protein, with no DNA. Found here are around 410,000 distinct CDR3 sequences; the top ten clones hold around 2.4%. Study-level points and caveats: Fewer clonotypes were shared with others by IBD patients than by healthy twins, especially with disease activity.

A note on this clonotype: Its target is unknown.

The rearrangement links TRBV5-4 to TRBJ2-3. This TCR was sampled from a human donor with ulcerative colitis or Crohn's disease, or a healthy co-twin of an affected twin (not recorded which). The material sequenced was blood. The CDR3 spells CASSLPGSSTDTQYF.